The 31 T cell receptor beta chains below all came from one sample that was sequenced in a study of CD8+CD57+ T cells in acquired aplastic anemia. In patients chosen for sequencing, flow cytometry had shown CD8+CD57+ cell expansion. Genomic DNA templated the TCR beta VDJ and CDR3 profiling. TCRdb re-called the reads through MiXCR, storing one row per CDR3 protein. The table includes a few hundred thousand distinct CDR3 sequences, over 40% detected once. The sequenced material came from sorted CD4+, CD8+, or CD8+CD57+ T cells (not recorded which) from PBMCs. The receptors shown here come from a human donor with aplastic anemia.

This chain connects TRBV10-3 to TRBJ1-1; D might be TRBD1 (6 bases). Germline CDR1 is ENHRY and CDR2 is SYGVKD. The germline V and J ends were trimmed by 6 bases and 6 bases, with 17 bases remaining between them. The CDR3 length is 14 residues. This CDR3 reads CAIRPGQSLSEAFF. Written as DNA, the CDR3 is TGTGCCATCAGGCCAGGACAGTCGTTGTCTGAAGCTTTCTTT.

This clonotype has a handful of counts. The chain uses TRBV7-8 and TRBJ2-7, with D possibly matching TRBD1 (6 bases). CDR1 and CDR2 from the germline V gene are SGHVS and FQNEAQ. The V gene lost 5 bases and the J gene lost 5 bases, with 13 bases spanning the gap. The CDR3 is 13 amino acids. The CDR3 region is CASSGLAGDEQYF. CDR3 in DNA: TGTGCCAGCAGCGGTTTAGCAGGGGACGAGCAGTACTTC.

In its sample, this clonotype was seen many times. The chain carries TRBV19 and TRBJ1-1, with D uncertain. CDR3 size: 13 residues. Deletions cut 5 bases from V and 4 bases from J, with 11 bases between. Germline CDR1 LNHDA, CDR2 SQIVND (reference sequence). The CDR3 DNA follows: TGTGCCAGTAGTGGTGTTAGTCGCACTGAAGCTTTCTTT. This encodes CASSGVSRTEAFF.

This clonotype was counted between two and nine times. J is TRBJ1-1 and V is TRBV12-3 or TRBV12-4; D call uncertain. The CDR3 runs 11 residues. The V and J ends lost 3 bases and 6 bases respectively, with 5 bases between them. The CDR3 region has the DNA TGTGCCAGCAGTTTGTACCCTGAAGCTTTCTTT. This gives the protein CASSLYPEAFF.

Turning to this clonotype: This may be a read error, as it is one base from a much larger clone. The chain links TRBV5-4 to TRBJ2-7; weak D call: TRBD2 (7 bases). The CDR3 runs to 14 residues. In germline, CDR1 is SGHNT, CDR2 YYREEE (reference sequence). CDR3 in amino acids: CASSLWGGSYGQYF. CDR3 nucleotides: TGTGCCAGCAGCTTATGGGGGGGCTCTTACGGGCAGTACTTC.

This chain connects TRBV18 to TRBJ2-3; D remains unclear. In germline, CDR1 is KGHSH, CDR2 LQKENI. V was shortened by 5 bases and J by 4 bases, with 7 bases between the two germline ends. The CDR3 contains 12 residues. The CDR3 sequence: CASSAEADTQYF. The DNA of the CDR3 is TGTGCCAGCTCAGCAGAGGCAGATACGCAGTATTTT.

The V gene is TRBV2, the J gene TRBJ1-3; D is undetermined. This CDR3 is 13 amino acids long. Trimming removed 7 bases from V and 4 bases from J, with 11 bases in between. CDR1 is SNHLY and CDR2 is FYNNEI in the germline V gene. The CDR3 nucleotides are TGTGCCAGCACCGCGAGAGGCGGAAACACCATATATTTT. Residues: CASTARGGNTIYF. Combining the CDR3 with reference TRBV2 and TRBJ1-3 gives the whole variable domain EPEVTQTPSHQVTQMGQEVILRCVPISNHLYFYWYRQILGQKVEFLVSFYNNEISEKSEIFDDQFSVERPDGSNFTLKIRSTKLEDSAMYFCASTARGGNTIYFGEGSWLTVV.

There are many counts of this clonotype. This chain uses TRBV5-4 with TRBJ1-1, with 7 positions matching TRBD1. The V gene end was trimmed by 4 bases and the J gene end by 1 base; junction bases not matched to a gene: 4. Germline values: CDR1 SGHNT, CDR2 YYREEE (reference sequence). This CDR3 has 14 residues. The CDR3 reads CASSMTGSNTEAFF. The DNA for the CDR3 is TGTGCCAGCAGCATGACAGGGTCGAACACTGAAGCTTTCTTT.

The rearrangement links TRBV9 to TRBJ1-4, with D tentatively TRBD1 (5 bases). The CDR3 is 16 residues long. CDR1 is SGDLS, CDR2 YYNGEE, per germline. V lost 0 bases and J lost 0, with 9 bases in between. This chain's CDR3 is CASSVGTGSTNEKLFF. The CDR3 DNA reads as TGTGCCAGCAGCGTAGGCACAGGCTCAACTAATGAAAAACTGTTTTTT.

The gene calls are TRBV19 and TRBJ1-3, with no clear D. The germline V and J ends were trimmed by 6 bases and 0 bases, with 12 bases remaining between them. The germline V gene has CDR1 LNHDA and CDR2 SQIVND (reference sequence). This CDR3 spans 15 amino acids. This chain's CDR3 is CASSSAGNSGNTIYF. CDR3 DNA: TGTGCCAGTAGCTCCGCGGGGAACTCTGGAAACACCATATATTTT.

This clonotype was recorded many times. The chain uses TRBV7-3 and TRBJ2-7, with a possible D match to TRBD2 (6 bases). The CDR3 totals 15 residues. CDR1 is SGHTA and CDR2 is FQGTGA in the germline V gene. The germline V and J ends were trimmed by 3 bases and 6 bases, with 18 bases remaining between them. CDR3 nucleotide sequence: TGTGCCAGCAGCTTGACCGGGACTCAAGCAGGCGAGCAGTACTTC. This translates into CASSLTGTQAGEQYF. The whole variable domain, filled in from reference TRBV7-3 and TRBJ2-7, reads GAGVSQTPSNKVTEKGKYVELRCDPISGHTALYWYRQSLGQGPEFLIYFQGTGAADDSGLPNDRFFAVRPEGSVSTLKIQRTERGDSAVYLCASSLTGTQAGEQYFGPGTRLTVT.

This clonotype has just a few counts. This chain links TRBV12-3 or TRBV12-4 with TRBJ1-1, with TRBD1 identical over 8 bases. The ends lost 5 bases at V and 6 bases at J; junction bases unmatched: 14. CDR3 length: 16 residues. The CDR3 loop is CASSDDRGSGEPEAFF. CDR3 nucleotides: TGTGCCAGCAGTGACGACAGGGGAAGCGGGGAACCTGAAGCTTTCTTT.

This clonotype was observed a few times. This chain uses TRBV10-3 with TRBJ2-7; 11 bases fit TRBD1. J was trimmed by 6 bases and V by 4 bases; bases with no gene match: 8. Germline assignment: CDR1 ENHRY and CDR2 SYGVKD. The CDR3 has 15 residues. CDR3: CAISASGQGGVEQYF. The CDR3 region has the DNA TGTGCCATCAGTGCGTCGGGACAGGGGGGCGTCGAGCAGTACTTC.

This clonotype was seen only a few times. The chain employs TRBV3-1 and TRBJ2-1, with TRBD1 as a possible D gene (6 bases). The germline V and J ends were trimmed by 4 bases and 6 bases, with 19 bases remaining between them. CDR1 LGHDT and CDR2 YNNKEL come from the germline V gene (reference sequence). The CDR3 extends over 16 amino acids. DNA for the CDR3: TGTGCCAGCAGCCTACCCAGGGGTATGTATGGCAATGAGCAGTTCTTC. It is translated as CASSLPRGMYGNEQFF.

This clonotype was seen only once. This may be a read error, as it is one base from a much larger clone. This chain joins TRBV7-2 and TRBJ1-2; TRBD1 might be the D (5 bases). Germline V gene data show CDR1 as SGHTA and CDR2 as FQGNSA. The CDR3 has 11 residues. V lost 7 bases and J lost 5, with 8 bases in between. CDR3 nucleotides: TGTGCCAGCAAGGGACCTTATGGCTACACCTTC. As protein: CASKGPYGYTF.

In its sample, this clonotype was seen many times. The rearrangement links TRBV3-1 to TRBJ2-7; tentatively, D is TRBD2 (5 bases). Germline V CDR1 and CDR2: LGHDT, YNNKEL (reference sequence). The length of the CDR3 is 15 residues. Between the trimmed V and J ends, which lost 0 bases and 2 bases, there was a span of 11 bases. This CDR3 reads CASSQEGRLTYEQYF. The CDR3 DNA reads as TGTGCCAGCAGCCAAGAGGGCAGACTAACCTACGAGCAGTACTTC.

This clonotype was found many times. V usage is TRBV3-1 and J usage is TRBJ1-2; D is unclear. CDR3 length: 12 amino acids. Germline CDR1 and CDR2: LGHDT and YNNKEL (reference sequence). The germline V and J ends were trimmed by 4 bases and 11 bases, with 14 bases remaining between them. The CDR3 spells CASSPRGMMYTF. The CDR3 DNA reads as TGTGCCAGCAGCCCCCGTGGTATGATGTACACCTTC.

This clonotype was recorded once. The chain joins TRBV19 to TRBJ1-1; D is unresolved. The CDR3 contains 14 residues. V lost 5 bases and J 3 bases, leaving 13 bases between the germline ends. In germline, CDR1 is LNHDA, CDR2 SQIVND (reference sequence). CDR3 in amino acids: CASSPRRTYTEAFF. The CDR3 DNA sequence: TGTGCCAGTAGTCCCAGGAGGACTTACACTGAAGCTTTCTTT.

The V gene is TRBV19, the J gene TRBJ2-1, with TRBD2 matching 13 bases. Germline CDR1 LNHDA, CDR2 SQIVND (reference sequence). The length of the CDR3 is 19 residues. Trimming at V came to 4 bases and at J to 6 bases, leaving 15 bases not matched to a gene. CDR3 sequence (DNA): TGTGCCAGTAGTACTCGTCCCGGACTAGCGGGGGCCTCCGGCAATGAGCAGTTCTTC. Its translation is CASSTRPGLAGASGNEQFF.

V gene TRBV12-5 combines with J gene TRBJ2-3; TRBD1 matches 9 bases. The CDR3 runs 15 residues. In germline, CDR1 is LGHNT, CDR2 FRNRAP. J was trimmed by 4 bases and V by 4 bases; bases with no gene match: 6. CDR3 sequence (DNA): TGTGCTAGTGGTTCGGACAGGGGAGGGGCAGATACGCAGTATTTT. Its protein is CASGSDRGGADTQYF.

The gene calls are TRBV2 and TRBJ2-5, with TRBD2 matching over 15 bases. This CDR3 spans 18 amino acids. V lost 8 bases and J lost 4; bases outside the gene matches: 14. Germline V gene data show CDR1 as SNHLY and CDR2 as FYNNEI. In nucleotides, the CDR3 is TGTGCCAGCGGGAGAACCGGACTAGCGGGGGGGGAAGGAGAGACCCAGTACTTC. It yields the protein CASGRTGLAGGEGETQYF.

J is TRBJ1-2 and V is TRBV13; D call uncertain. V lost 3 bases to trimming and J lost 1 base, with 12 bases between them. This CDR3 has 15 residues. Germline V gives CDR1 PRHDT, CDR2 FYEKMQ (reference sequence). CDR3 DNA: TGTGCCAGCAGCTTTCGCTTAAGGGATAACTATGGCTACACCTTC. Its translation is CASSFRLRDNYGYTF.

The chain employs TRBV28 and TRBJ2-6; the D is unclear. The CDR3 has 17 residues. V was clipped by 9 bases and J by 4 bases, with 22 bases between them. Per germline, CDR1 MDHEN and CDR2 SYDVKM. The CDR3 DNA is TGTGCCAGTACCTTATCCCGAGGCAATCCCGGGGCCAACGTCCTGACTTTC. It translates to CASTLSRGNPGANVLTF.

The table lists this clonotype with many counts. J is TRBJ2-7 and V is TRBV11-2, with 7 bases matching TRBD1. V gave up 3 bases and J gave up 10 bases; unmatched junction bases: 3. There are 11 residues in the CDR3. Germline lookup yields CDR1 SGHAT and CDR2 FQNNGV. CDR3: CASSLQGVQYF. The CDR3 region has the DNA TGTGCCAGCAGCTTGCAGGGGGTTCAGTACTTC.

CDR3 sequence (DNA): TGTGCCACCAGTGATTTGAGCCCCTACAGGGGGCCGACTGAAGCTTTCTTT. Translation: CATSDLSPYRGPTEAFF. This sequence joins TRBV24-1 and TRBJ1-1; TRBD1 matches 9 bases. CDR1 KGHDR and CDR2 SFDVKD come from the germline V gene. The ends lost 0 bases at V and 5 bases at J; junction bases unmatched: 9. This CDR3 contains 17 residues.

This clonotype was seen repeatedly, ten times or more. The rearrangement uses TRBV5-1 and TRBJ1-5, with 8 bases that match TRBD1. The V segment lost 0 bases and the J segment 3 bases; nucleotides outside the gene matches: 2. CDR1 is SGHRS and CDR2 is YFSETQ in the germline V gene. This CDR3 contains 15 residues. The CDR3 is CASSLGDRTNQPQHF. The CDR3 DNA reads as TGCGCCAGCAGCTTGGGGGACAGGACCAATCAGCCCCAGCATTTT. The full variable domain, in which reference TRBV5-1 and TRBJ1-5 provide the parts outside the CDR3, is KAGVTQTPRYLIKTRGQQVTLSCSPISGHRSVSWYQQTPGQGLQFLFEYFSETQRNKGNFPGRFSGRQFSNSRSEMNVSTLELGDSALYLCASSLGDRTNQPQHFGDGTRLSIL.

The chain carries TRBV7-2 and TRBJ2-7, with D possibly TRBD1 on 6 matching bases. The length of the CDR3 is 16 residues. Trimming shortened V by 1 base and J by 2 bases, and 15 bases separated the two germline ends. Germline V CDR1 and CDR2: SGHTA, FQGNSA. CDR3 region: CASSLVANRVTYEQYF. CDR3 bases: TGTGCCAGCAGCTTAGTGGCTAACAGGGTGACCTACGAGCAGTACTTC.

This clonotype has more than one count but fewer than ten. A much larger clone sits a single nucleotide away, making a read error possible. This CDR3 is CSARATTDTQYF. In DNA, the CDR3 is TGCAGTGCTAGAGCAACCACAGATACGCAGTATTTT. The chain carries TRBV20-1 and TRBJ2-3, with no clear D. CDR3 length: 12 amino acids. Germline loops: CDR1 DFQATT, CDR2 SNEGSKA (reference sequence). V shed 1 base and J shed 2 bases, with 4 bases lying between them.

The chain is built from TRBV7-3 and TRBJ1-6; the D is unclear. CDR1 and CDR2 (germline): SGHTA, FQGTGA. This CDR3 has 17 residues. The V gene lost 8 bases and the J gene lost 5 bases, with 22 bases spanning the gap. The CDR3 DNA reads TGTGCCAGCGGCGCCAAGGGTATAGCGTCCGATAATTCACCCCTCCACTTT. Protein product: CASGAKGIASDNSPLHF.

The gene calls are TRBV3-1 and TRBJ2-7; the D gene is possibly TRBD1 (6 bases). The germline V gene encodes CDR1 LGHDT and CDR2 YNNKEL (reference sequence). The V end was cut by 1 base, the J end by 5 bases, with 18 bases between. This CDR3 comprises 16 residues. CDR3 region: CASSQGGGSGANEQYF. The CDR3 DNA reads as TGTGCCAGCAGCCAAGGAGGGGGATCTGGGGCCAACGAGCAGTACTTC.

This clonotype was seen ten or more times. Mismatch with germline at one junction end may stem from a read error. V and J are TRBV7-7 and TRBJ2-1; D is possibly TRBD2 (6 bases). Germline CDR1 and CDR2: SSHAT and FNYEAQ (reference sequence). CDR3 length: 14 amino acids. In DNA, the CDR3 is TGTGCTAGCAGCTTGACGGGGAGGAACAATGAGCAGTTCTTC. It translates to CASSLTGRNNEQFF.